This T cell receptor (beta chain) was recorded in a study of T cell repertoires in cytomegalovirus infection. TCRdb re-called the reads through MiXCR, storing one row per CDR3 protein. This table holds more than 400,000 distinct CDR3 sequences, about 26% found once. V dropped 3 bases and J dropped 1 base, with 10 bases sitting between them. Per the germline V gene, CDR1 is SGDLS and CDR2 is YYNGEE. The CDR3 contains 15 residues. This clonotype occurred a few times. The V call is TRBV9, the J call TRBJ2-2; unclear D gene. Specimen: PBMCs. The TCR was taken from a human donor in good health (CMV status not recorded). Some clones in this sample may be carry-over from other donors' samples. The CDR3 here is CASSDPPGNTGELFF. As DNA, the CDR3 is TGTGCCAGCAGCGATCCACCAGGGAACACCGGGGAGCTGTTTTTT.